This T cell receptor (beta chain) originates from a study of T cells in localized non-small cell lung cancer. A single count supports this clone. No antigen is known for it. The study, taken as a whole, reports: Uninvolved adjacent lung showed higher T cell clonality than tumor. Across samples, adjacent lung featured a median approximately 56 of the top 100 tumor clones. Heterogeneity cannot be ruled out, as sequencing used one tumor region only.

The ends lost 6 bases at V and 5 bases at J; junction bases unmatched: 8. The CDR3 is 14 amino acids. In germline, CDR1 is SNHLY, CDR2 FYNNEI. The method was immunoSEQ multiplex PCR; TCRdb's version includes in-frame clones alone and lacks a portion of them. The sample carries more than 45,000 clones, around 77% recorded once. This chain connects TRBV2 to TRBJ2-5, with 8 bases lining up with TRBD1. The sequence was obtained from a man between 40 and 69 years old with stage I squamous cell lung carcinoma. Sequenced here: peripheral blood, sampled before any cancer treatment. CDR3 nucleotide sequence: TGTGCCAGCAGGGACGACAGGGGTGCGGAGACCCAGTACTTC. As protein: CASRDDRGAETQYF.